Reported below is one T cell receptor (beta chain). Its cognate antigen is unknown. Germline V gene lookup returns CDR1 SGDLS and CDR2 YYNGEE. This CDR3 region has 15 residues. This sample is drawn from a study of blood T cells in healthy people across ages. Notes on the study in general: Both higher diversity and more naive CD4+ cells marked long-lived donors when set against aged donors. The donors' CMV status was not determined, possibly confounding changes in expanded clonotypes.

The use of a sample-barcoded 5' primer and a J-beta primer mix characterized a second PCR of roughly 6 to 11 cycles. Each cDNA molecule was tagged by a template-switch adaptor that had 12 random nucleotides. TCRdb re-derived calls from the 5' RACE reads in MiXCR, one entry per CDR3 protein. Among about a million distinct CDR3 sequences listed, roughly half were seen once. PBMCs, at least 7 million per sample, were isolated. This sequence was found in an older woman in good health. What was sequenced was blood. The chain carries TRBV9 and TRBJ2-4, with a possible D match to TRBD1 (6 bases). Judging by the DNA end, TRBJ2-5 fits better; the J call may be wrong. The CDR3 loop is CASSALQGFAETQYF. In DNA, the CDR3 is TGTGCCAGCAGCGCCCTACAGGGTTTCGCGGAGACCCAGTACTTC.